These T cell receptor beta chains were read from a single sample in a study of cytomegalovirus exposure and HLA in healthy donors. This table comes from immunoSEQ multiplex PCR, and its TCRdb copy is limited to in-frame clones, with some not included. Of 150,000 to 200,000 clones listed, roughly four fifths were seen once; the top ten hold less than 2%. The sample comprised PBMCs. The receptors come from a man aged 25-40 years in good health and CMV-seronegative. Both conserved end residues are part of each CDR3. The D gene is left open where the match is weak. A clone size is listed for some rows: how often the clone was seen (once, few, many), or a class if it is expanded.

j_gene,d_gene,v_gene,abundance,CDR3aa,CDR3nt
TRBJ2-1,TRBD2,TRBV7-9,.,CASSLGTSSYNEQFF,TGTGCCAGCAGCCTAGGGACTAGCTCCTACAATGAGCAGTTCTTC
TRBJ1-3,.,TRBV29-1,.,CSVETGSSSGNTIYF,TGCAGCGTTGAAACAGGGTCCTCTTCTGGAAACACCATATATTTT
TRBJ2-6,TRBD1,TRBV19,few,CASSRVFIGIGRGYDSGANVLTF,TGTGCCAGTAGTAGGGTTTTCATCGGAATCGGCAGGGGGTACGACTCTGGGGCCAACGTCCTGACTTTC
TRBJ2-3,TRBD2,TRBV27,.,CASSLAGGTDTQYF,TGTGCCAGCAGCTTAGCGGGGGGCACAGATACGCAGTATTTT
TRBJ1-1,TRBD1,TRBV19,.,CASSLRTGGSQGTEAFF,TGTGCCAGTAGTCTTAGGACAGGGGGGAGCCAGGGCACTGAAGCTTTCTTT
TRBJ2-7,.,TRBV9,.,CASSVGGYSYEQYF,TGTGCCAGCAGCGTAGGCGGGTACTCCTACGAGCAGTACTTC
TRBJ2-1,TRBD2,TRBV28,.,CASSLILGTSGPSYNEQFF,TGTGCCAGCAGTTTAATCTTAGGGACTAGCGGGCCGTCCTACAATGAGCAGTTCTTC
TRBJ1-5,.,TRBV2,few,CASSERGNNQPQHF,TGTGCCAGCAGTGAAAGAGGGAACAATCAGCCCCAGCATTTT
TRBJ2-7,TRBD1,TRBV27,.,CASSGTGSYEQYF,TGTGCCAGCAGCGGGACAGGGTCCTACGAGCAGTACTTC
TRBJ2-3,.,TRBV6-5,.,CASSYSAGILTDTQYF,TGTGCCAGCAGTTACTCGGCAGGGATCTTAACAGATACGCAGTATTTT
TRBJ2-1,.,TRBV29-1,few,CSVGRALDNEQFF,TGCAGCGTGGGCAGGGCGTTGGACAATGAGCAGTTCTTC
TRBJ2-1,TRBD2,TRBV6-1,.,CASRPREGPYNEQFF,TGTGCCAGCAGACCGCGGGAGGGCCCCTACAATGAGCAGTTCTTC
TRBJ2-7,TRBD2,TRBV7-3,.,CASSRGAGDTYEQYF,TGTGCCAGCAGCCGTGGGGCGGGAGACACCTACGAGCAGTACTTC
TRBJ1-2,.,TRBV18,few,CASSPPGSGNYGYTF,TGTGCCAGCTCACCACCGGGTTCCGGGAACTATGGCTACACCTTC
TRBJ1-1,.,TRBV6-5,few,CASSYTTDRYWEAFF,TGTGCCAGCAGTTACACAACAGACAGGTATTGGGAGGCTTTCTTT
TRBJ2-3,.,TRBV2,.,CASSFDTQYF,TGTGCCAGCTCTTTTGATACGCAGTATTTT
TRBJ2-1,.,TRBV6-5,.,CASCKRVSSYNEQFF,TGTGCCAGCTGCAAGCGGGTGAGCTCCTACAATGAGCAGTTCTTC
TRBJ2-7,TRBD2,TRBV10-1,.,CASSESGSSYEQYF,TGCGCCAGCAGTGAGAGCGGGAGCTCCTACGAGCAGTACTTC
TRBJ2-1,TRBD2,TRBV7-3,.,CASSLATSGSPNEQFF,TGTGCCAGCAGCTTAGCCACTAGCGGGAGTCCCAATGAGCAGTTCTTC
TRBJ2-1,.,TRBV30,once,CAWSPLYNEQFF,TGTGCCTGGAGTCCCCTCTACAATGAGCAGTTCTTC
TRBJ2-3,TRBD1,TRBV6-1,.,CASRGDRATPDTQYF,TGTGCCAGCAGGGGCGACAGGGCGACCCCAGATACGCAGTATTTT
TRBJ2-7,TRBD1,TRBV28,few,CASSLPTGTGGTYEQYF,TGTGCCAGCAGTTTGCCAACCGGGACAGGGGGCACCTACGAGCAGTACTTC
TRBJ2-7,.,TRBV6-6,.,CASSPPGFYEQYF,TGTGCCAGCAGTCCTCCAGGGTTCTACGAGCAGTACTTC
TRBJ2-7,.,TRBV18,.,CASSLGEKYEQYF,TGTGCCAGCTCACTCGGGGAGAAGTACGAGCAGTACTTC
TRBJ2-7,TRBD1,TRBV7-9,.,CASSWGQGADEQYF,TGTGCCAGCAGCTGGGGACAGGGGGCCGACGAGCAGTACTTC
TRBJ2-3,TRBD2,TRBV19,.,CASSELAGGLGTDTQYF,TGTGCCAGTAGTGAACTAGCGGGAGGGCTTGGCACAGATACGCAGTATTTT
TRBJ1-3,TRBD1,TRBV5-1,.,CASSLTPTGSAYTIYF,TGCGCCAGCAGCTTGACCCCGACAGGGTCGGCGTACACCATATATTTT
TRBJ2-7,.,TRBV10-1,few,CASSGATYEQYF,TGCGCCAGCAGTGGGGCGACCTACGAGCAGTACTTC
TRBJ1-3,.,TRBV4-1,.,CASSQDWTADTIYF,TGCGCCAGCAGCCAAGACTGGACAGCAGACACCATATATTTT
TRBJ2-2,.,TRBV5-6,.,CASSLIRTNTGELFF,TGTGCCAGCAGCTTGATTCGGACTAACACCGGGGAGCTGTTTTTT
TRBJ1-2,.,TRBV11-2,.,CASSLREGRDGYTF,TGTGCCAGCAGCCTCCGGGAGGGGAGAGACGGCTACACCTTC
TRBJ1-2,.,TRBV28,.,CASKDPGLNYGYTF,TGTGCCAGCAAAGACCCGGGTCTTAACTATGGCTACACCTTC
TRBJ1-6,.,TRBV6-6,.,CASSPRGGPNSPLHF,TGTGCCAGCAGTCCGCGGGGTGGGCCTAATTCACCCCTCCACTTT
TRBJ1-4,TRBD1,TRBV6-5,.,CASSFSAGQLNEKLFF,TGTGCCAGCAGTTTTTCGGCGGGACAGCTGAATGAAAAACTGTTTTTT
TRBJ2-1,TRBD2,TRBV5-1,.,CASSWRLATSSYNEQFF,TGCGCCAGCAGCTGGCGACTAGCGACCAGCTCCTACAATGAGCAGTTCTTC
TRBJ2-2,.,TRBV5-1,few,CASSLDPGGLVTGELFF,TGCGCCAGCAGCTTGGACCCCGGGGGGCTGGTCACCGGGGAGCTGTTTTTT